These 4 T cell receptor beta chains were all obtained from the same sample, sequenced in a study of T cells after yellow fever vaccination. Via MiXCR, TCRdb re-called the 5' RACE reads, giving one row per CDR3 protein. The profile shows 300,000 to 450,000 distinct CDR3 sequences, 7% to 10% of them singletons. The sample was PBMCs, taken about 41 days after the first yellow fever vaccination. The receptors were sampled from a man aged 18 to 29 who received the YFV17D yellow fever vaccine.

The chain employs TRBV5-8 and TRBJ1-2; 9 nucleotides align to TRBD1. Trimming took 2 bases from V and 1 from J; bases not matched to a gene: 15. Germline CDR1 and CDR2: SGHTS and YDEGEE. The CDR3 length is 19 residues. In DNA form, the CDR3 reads TGTGCCAGCAGCTTCGGTGTTTCTAGGACAGGGGCACTTAACTATGGCTACACCTTC. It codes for CASSFGVSRTGALNYGYTF. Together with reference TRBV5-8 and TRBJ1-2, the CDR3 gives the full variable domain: EAGVTQSPTHLIKTRGQQATLRCSPISGHTSVYWYQQALGLGLQFLLWYDEGEERNRGNFPPRFSGRQFPNYSSELNVNALELEDSALYLCASSFGVSRTGALNYGYTFGSGTRLTVV.

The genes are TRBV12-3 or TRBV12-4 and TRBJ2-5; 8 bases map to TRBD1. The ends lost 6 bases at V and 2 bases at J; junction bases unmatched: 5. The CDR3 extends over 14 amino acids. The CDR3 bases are TGTGCCAGCAGCCGGGGACAGGAACAAGAGACCCAGTACTTC. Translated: CASSRGQEQETQYF.

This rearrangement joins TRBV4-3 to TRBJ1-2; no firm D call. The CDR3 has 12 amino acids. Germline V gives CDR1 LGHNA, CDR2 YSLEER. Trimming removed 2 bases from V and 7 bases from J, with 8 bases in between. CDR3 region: CASSQSGSGYTF. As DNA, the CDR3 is TGCGCCAGCAGCCAATCAGGAAGTGGCTACACCTTC.

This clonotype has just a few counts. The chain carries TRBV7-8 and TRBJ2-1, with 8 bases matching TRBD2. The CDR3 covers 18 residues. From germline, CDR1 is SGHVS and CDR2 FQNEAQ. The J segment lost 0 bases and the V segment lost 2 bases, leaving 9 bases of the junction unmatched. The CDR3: CASSLRRAGVSSYNEQFF. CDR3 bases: TGTGCCAGCAGCTTACGGCGAGCGGGGGTTAGCTCCTACAATGAGCAGTTCTTC.